This entry lists 5 T cell receptor beta chains sequenced from one sample in a study of CD8 T cells in ankylosing spondylitis. TCRdb independently ran MiXCR on the 5' RACE reads; one entry per CDR3 protein. The sample yields 250,000 to 350,000 distinct CDR3 sequences, 15% to 20% seen once. Sequencing was carried out using blood, either unsorted or a sorted T cell fraction (not recorded which). The receptors here all came from a male donor with ankylosing spondylitis or in good health (not recorded which).

The chain combines TRBV6-1 with TRBJ1-5, with TRBD1 matching over 8 bases. This CDR3 comprises 14 residues. Trimming at V came to 6 bases and at J to 2 bases, leaving 3 bases not matched to a gene. From germline, CDR1 is MNHNS and CDR2 SASEGT. Here the CDR3 reads CASRGQGGNQPQHF. CDR3 bases: TGTGCCAGCAGAGGACAGGGAGGCAATCAGCCCCAGCATTTT.

The CDR3 spells CASTEVISTGELFF. The CDR3 bases are TGTGCCAGCACCGAAGTAATCTCCACCGGGGAGCTGTTTTTT. This sequence joins TRBV6-1 and TRBJ2-2; D gene uncertain. Per the germline V gene, CDR1 is MNHNS and CDR2 is SASEGT. CDR3 size: 14 residues. Trimming cost V 7 bases and J 4 bases, with 13 bases left between them.

The table lists this clonotype with many counts. The chain joins TRBV29-1 to TRBJ2-3; D is possibly TRBD2 (5 bases). From germline, CDR1 is SQVTM and CDR2 ANQGSEA. This CDR3 comprises 13 residues. V lost 6 bases and J lost 0, with 10 bases in between. CDR3 region: CSVGKGSTDTQYF. The CDR3 DNA sequence: TGCAGCGTCGGGAAAGGTAGCACAGATACGCAGTATTTT.

A few counts support this clonotype. The chain is built from TRBV28 and TRBJ1-4; D not certain. CDR1 and CDR2 from the germline V gene are MDHEN and SYDVKM. Trimming pared 8 bases from V and 2 bases from J, leaving 12 bases between. This CDR3 region has 14 residues. The CDR3 loop is CASSFGVTNEKLFF. Written as DNA, the CDR3 is TGTGCCAGCTCATTCGGGGTGACTAATGAAAAACTGTTTTTT.

For this clonotype: It may be a read error: a sequence one base away is much more abundant. This rearrangement joins TRBV7-7 to TRBJ2-1; perhaps TRBD2 as D (6 bases). CDR3 length: 15 amino acids. V was cut by 1 base and J by 2 bases, with 9 bases left in between. Germline V CDR1 and CDR2: SSHAT, FNYEAQ (reference sequence). CDR3 in DNA: TGTGCCAGCAGCTTAGGGACTATTCCCTACAATGAGCAGTTCTTC. Translating gives CASSLGTIPYNEQFF.